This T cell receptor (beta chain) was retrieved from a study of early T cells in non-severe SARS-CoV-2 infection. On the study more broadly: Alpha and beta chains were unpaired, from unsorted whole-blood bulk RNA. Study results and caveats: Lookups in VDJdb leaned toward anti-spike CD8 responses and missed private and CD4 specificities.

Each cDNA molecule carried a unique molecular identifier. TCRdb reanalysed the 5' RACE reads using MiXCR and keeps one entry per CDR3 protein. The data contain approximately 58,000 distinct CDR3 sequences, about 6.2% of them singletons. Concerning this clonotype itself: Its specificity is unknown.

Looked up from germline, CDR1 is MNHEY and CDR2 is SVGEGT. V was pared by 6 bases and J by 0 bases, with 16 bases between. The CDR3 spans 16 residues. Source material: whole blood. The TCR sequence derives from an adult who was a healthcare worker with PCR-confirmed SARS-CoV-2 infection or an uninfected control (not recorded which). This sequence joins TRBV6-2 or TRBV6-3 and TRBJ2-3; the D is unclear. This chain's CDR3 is CASSPHSTLSTDTQYF. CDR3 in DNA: TGTGCCAGCAGCCCCCACTCTACCCTGAGCACAGATACGCAGTATTTT.